A selection of T cell receptor beta chains follows, all from one sample in a study of T-cell reconstitution after alpha-beta-depleted transplantation in children. Each CDR3 protein is one row after TCRdb ran MiXCR on the PCR reads. The profile shows some 600,000 distinct CDR3 sequences, approximately 16% of them singletons. The material sequenced was PBMCs from the stem cell graft donor, taken from the stem cell graft. The source is a human donor who donated a stem cell graft to a child with acute myeloid leukemia. CDR3s include the opening cysteine and the closing phenylalanine or tryptophan. D genes are given only for firm matches. Only some rows state a clone size, as once, few, many or a class for expanded clones.

clone_size	v_call	j_call	d_call	cdr3_length	cdr3_aa	cdr3_nt
many	TRBV5-5	TRBJ2-5	-	16	CASSLAGGVTQETQYF	TGTGCCAGCAGCTTGGCCGGAGGGGTGACCCAAGAGACCCAGTACTTC
many	TRBV10-3	TRBJ1-1	TRBD1	16	CAISEYRQGQDTEAFF	TGTGCCATCAGTGAGTACCGACAGGGGCAGGACACTGAAGCTTTCTTT
-	TRBV29-1	TRBJ2-7	TRBD1	16	CSGLIGRTGEAYEQYF	TGCAGCGGACTGATCGGGAGGACAGGGGAAGCCTACGAGCAGTACTTC
-	TRBV6-1	TRBJ2-1	TRBD1	16	CASSIGTVVSYNEQFF	TGTGCCAGCAGTATAGGGACAGTCGTTTCCTACAATGAGCAGTTCTTC
many	TRBV20-1	TRBJ2-7	-	15	CSASRRVGGEYEQYF	TGCAGTGCTAGTCGCCGGGTGGGGGGCGAGTACGAGCAGTACTTC
few	TRBV4-3	TRBJ1-2	-	15	CASSQDTGAAYGYTF	TGCGCCAGCAGCCAAGATACGGGGGCGGCCTATGGCTACACCTTC
-	TRBV5-1	TRBJ1-5	TRBD1	15	CASSKDRGPAQPQHF	TGCGCCAGCTCAAAAGACAGGGGGCCTGCTCAGCCCCAGCATTTT
few	TRBV30	TRBJ2-1	TRBD2	15	CALNSGVTQWGEQFF	TGTGCCTTGAATAGCGGGGTAACACAGTGGGGTGAGCAGTTCTTC
many	TRBV12-3/TRBV12-4	TRBJ2-5	-	11	CASSPGQTQYF	TGTGCCAGCAGCCCAGGGCAGACCCAGTACTTC
-	TRBV4-3	TRBJ2-4	-	14	CASSQELAKNIQYF	TGCGCCAGCAGCCAAGAACTAGCCAAAAACATTCAGTACTTC
-	TRBV11-2	TRBJ1-2	-	14	CASSVDRLNYGYTF	TGTGCCAGCAGCGTCGACAGGCTGAACTATGGCTACACCTTC
many	TRBV12-3/TRBV12-4	TRBJ2-3	TRBD1	17	CASSRSGTGRRTDTQYF	TGTGCCAGCAGTCGCAGTGGGACAGGGCGTAGGACAGATACGCAGTATTTT
-	TRBV4-1	TRBJ2-3	TRBD2	19	CASSRGLAGGPISTDTQYF	TGCGCCAGCAGCCGCGGACTAGCGGGGGGGCCGATTTCCACAGATACGCAGTATTTT
many	TRBV24-1	TRBJ2-1	-	16	CATSDFRGARDNEQFF	TGTGCCACCAGTGATTTCCGGGGGGCTCGGGACAATGAGCAGTTCTTC
many	TRBV20-1	TRBJ2-3	-	11	CSADDRVTQYF	TGCAGTGCTGACGACCGTGTTACGCAGTATTTT
-	TRBV20-1	TRBJ1-4	-	13	CSARDPRGEKLFF	TGCAGTGCTAGAGATCCGAGGGGGGAAAAACTGTTTTTT
few	TRBV15	TRBJ1-3	-	16	CATSRAPGYSGNTIYF	TGTGCCACCAGCAGAGCCCCAGGCTACTCTGGAAACACCATATATTTT
-	TRBV7-2	TRBJ1-4	-	14	CASSRSFTGEKLFF	TGTGCCAGCAGCAGGAGCTTTACAGGGGAAAAACTGTTTTTT
-	TRBV6-2/TRBV6-3	TRBJ2-2	-	13	CASSLGSHRELFF	TGTGCCAGCAGCCTCGGATCTCACCGGGAGCTGTTTTTT
-	TRBV6-1	TRBJ2-3	-	13	CASKLTLLDTQYF	TGTGCCAGCAAACTTACGCTTTTGGATACGCAGTATTTT
many	TRBV5-5	TRBJ2-1	TRBD1	15	CASSSGTGSYNEQFF	TGTGCCAGCAGTTCCGGGACAGGGTCCTACAATGAGCAGTTCTTC
many	TRBV6-5	TRBJ2-1	-	15	CASSYTDLANNEQFF	TGTGCCAGCAGTTACACGGACTTGGCAAACAATGAGCAGTTCTTC
-	TRBV5-1	TRBJ2-7	TRBD1	14	CASSRTGELYEQYF	TGCGCCAGCAGCCGGACAGGGGAACTCTACGAGCAGTACTTC
-	TRBV18	TRBJ2-1	-	13	CASSQPWGNEQFF	TGTGCCAGCTCACAGCCCTGGGGCAATGAGCAGTTCTTC
many	TRBV5-5	TRBJ2-3	-	13	CASRMVAQDTQYF	TGTGCCAGCAGGATGGTAGCCCAAGATACGCAGTATTTT
many	TRBV6-5	TRBJ2-1	TRBD2	16	CASSYPTSGGNNEQFF	TGTGCCAGCAGTTACCCTACTAGCGGGGGGAACAATGAGCAGTTCTTC
few	TRBV20-1	TRBJ2-3	-	13	CSARDYITDTQYF	TGCAGTGCTAGGGACTACATCACAGATACGCAGTATTTT
-	TRBV20-1	TRBJ2-1	-	15	CSARDYQGGYNEQFF	TGCAGTGCTAGAGATTATCAGGGGGGGTACAATGAGCAGTTCTTC
many	TRBV7-2	TRBJ2-3	-	15	CASSPGLRSTDTQYF	TGTGCCAGCAGCCCTGGACTACGAAGCACAGATACGCAGTATTTT
few	TRBV11-1	TRBJ1-1	TRBD1	21	CASSLAYLAGGPQVGATEAFF	TGTGCCAGCAGCTTAGCTTATCTCGCAGGGGGGCCCCAAGTTGGGGCCACTGAAGCTTTCTTT
few	TRBV7-6	TRBJ2-2	-	15	CASSSTGSLGGELFF	TGTGCCAGCAGCTCTACAGGGTCACTCGGGGGGGAGCTGTTTTTT
many	TRBV20-1	TRBJ2-3	-	13	CSARDFRTDTQYF	TGCAGTGCGCGGGACTTTCGCACAGATACGCAGTATTTT
-	TRBV12-3/TRBV12-4	TRBJ2-3	-	15	CASSPGTLEGDTQYF	TGTGCCAGCAGTCCCGGGACCCTCGAGGGAGATACGCAGTATTTT
few	TRBV5-1	TRBJ2-5	TRBD1	14	CASTPGQGGETQYF	TGCGCCAGCACCCCGGGACAGGGAGGAGAGACCCAGTACTTC
-	TRBV29-1	TRBJ2-5	-	14	CSVSPTLTKGSQYF	TGCAGCGTTTCCCCGACACTGACCAAAGGTTCTCAGTACTTC
-	TRBV5-1	TRBJ2-2	-	14	CASSLDPKTGELFF	TGCGCCAGCAGCTTGGACCCTAAAACCGGGGAGCTGTTTTTT
-	TRBV11-1	TRBJ2-5	-	18	CASSIDSPAAPPTETQYF	TGTGCCAGCAGCATAGATTCCCCCGCGGCACCCCCGACGGAGACCCAGTACTTC